The rows below give T cell receptor beta chains drawn from one sample of a study of T cell responses to AZD1222 COVID-19 vaccine. The method was immunoSEQ multiplex PCR; TCRdb's version includes in-frame clones alone and lacks a portion of them. The table has around 160,000 clones, 88% seen once. The material sequenced was peripheral blood, taken on day 0 of AZD1222 vaccination. The receptors here all came from an adult in good health. The CDR3 runs from the conserved cysteine through the conserved F or W. Each record gives: J gene, clone size, D gene, CDR3 length, V gene, CDR3 DNA, CDR3 protein. A D gene is named only where the DNA matches it firmly. Where a row states a size, it is once, few, many or the class of an expanded clone; other rows omit it.

TRBJ1-5	NA	NA	14	TRBV5-5	TGTGCCAGCAGCCTCGACAGTGCCCCCGGGCCCCAGCATTTT	CASSLDSAPGPQHF
TRBJ1-3	NA	NA	16	TRBV28	TGTGCCAGCAGTTTGTCCAATCGAGCCTCTGGAAACACCATATATTTT	CASSLSNRASGNTIYF
TRBJ2-7	once	NA	15	TRBV30	TGTGCCTGGAGCCGCTCCCGGACAGGGAGGGACGAGCAGTACTTC	CAWSRSRTGRDEQYF
TRBJ2-3	NA	NA	14	TRBV3-1/TRBV3-2	TGTGCCAGCAGCCAAGAGGGGCGCACAGATACGCAGTATTTT	CASSQEGRTDTQYF
TRBJ2-7	NA	TRBD1	15	TRBV13	TGTGCCAGCAGCCTCGAACGACAGGGTACGGGCGAGCAGTACTTC	CASSLERQGTGEQYF
TRBJ2-1	NA	NA	10	TRBV12-3/TRBV12-4	TGTGCCAGCAGCATTAATGAGCAGTTCTTC	CASSINEQFF
TRBJ2-7	NA	NA	14	TRBV2	TGTGCCAGACAGATAGACGGAGCCTCCTACGAGCAGTACTTC	CARQIDGASYEQYF
TRBJ2-2	NA	NA	15	TRBV4-1	TGCGCCAGTACTACTAGTGAGGTATACCCCGGGGAGCTGTTTTTT	CASTTSEVYPGELFF
TRBJ1-1	NA	NA	14	TRBV19	TGTGCCAGTAGACCTCAGGGTGGCGCCACTGAAGCTTTCTTT	CASRPQGGATEAFF
TRBJ1-6	NA	NA	12	TRBV5-6	TGTGCCAGCCTAGGTGTCGGCTCACCCCTCCACTTT	CASLGVGSPLHF
TRBJ1-1	once	NA	13	TRBV3-1/TRBV3-2	TGTGCCAGCAGCCAAGATGTCAGGGCCGTCGCTTTCTTT	CASSQDVRAVAFF
TRBJ2-6	NA	TRBD2	20	TRBV4-1	TGCGCCAGCAGCCAAGATCCAGGGAGGGCGCCTGGCTCTGGGGCCAACGTCCTGACTTTC	CASSQDPGRAPGSGANVLTF
TRBJ1-2	NA	NA	16	TRBV9	TGTGCCAGCAGCGTAGATATCCAGGGAACCCTTGGCGGCTACACCTTC	CASSVDIQGTLGGYTF
TRBJ1-4	NA	NA	13	TRBV12-3/TRBV12-4	TGTGCCAGCAGACCGACAGGTTTCGAAAAACTGTTTTTT	CASRPTGFEKLFF
TRBJ2-3	NA	TRBD2	15	TRBV19	TGTGCCAGTAGTATCGTGCGGGGGAACACAGATACGCAGTATTTT	CASSIVRGNTDTQYF
TRBJ1-1	NA	NA	13	TRBV7-9	TGTGCCAGCAGCCCCCAGCAAGGGACTGAAGCTTTCTTT	CASSPQQGTEAFF
TRBJ1-1	NA	NA	16	TRBV6-5	TGTGCCAGCAGTTACTCAGGCCCCAGGGAGAGAACTGAAGCTTTCTTT	CASSYSGPRERTEAFF
TRBJ2-3	NA	NA	16	TRBV3-1/TRBV3-2	TGTGCCAGCAGCCAAGAAGGGAAGGCTAGACCCGATACGCAGTATTTT	CASSQEGKARPDTQYF
TRBJ1-2	NA	TRBD1	12	TRBV30	TGTGCCTTGGACAGGGGGCTCTATGGCTACACCTTC	CALDRGLYGYTF
TRBJ1-2	NA	TRBD1	13	TRBV27	TGTGCCAGCAGTCAAGAGGGGGCCTATGGCTACACCTTC	CASSQEGAYGYTF
TRBJ1-1	NA	NA	18	TRBV9	TGTGCCAGCAGCGGACGATCGACAGGAACCCTTTTGAACACTGAAGCTTTCTTT	CASSGRSTGTLLNTEAFF
TRBJ2-3	NA	NA	14	TRBV15	TGTGCCACCAGCAGAGGCAGCAGGGCCGATACGCAGTATTTT	CATSRGSRADTQYF
TRBJ1-6	NA	NA	20	TRBV10-2	TGCGCCAGCAGTGAGTCTAAGACAGCCCTTATGTCTTCCCATAATTCACCCCTCCACTTT	CASSESKTALMSSHNSPLHF
TRBJ1-5	NA	NA	13	TRBV30	TGTGCCTGGAGTTGGCAGAACAATCAGCCCCAGCATTTT	CAWSWQNNQPQHF
TRBJ2-3	NA	TRBD2	17	TRBV4-2	TGTGCCAGCAGCCAAGCTCTTAGCGGGGGGGCCGGGGATACGCAGTATTTT	CASSQALSGGAGDTQYF
TRBJ1-6	NA	TRBD1	14	TRBV6-5	TGTGCCAGCAAAACCGGGACAGGGGATTCACCCCTCCACTTT	CASKTGTGDSPLHF
TRBJ1-5	NA	NA	13	TRBV18	TGTGCCAGCTCACAAGGTTCCAATCAGCCCCAGCATTTT	CASSQGSNQPQHF
TRBJ1-1	NA	NA	16	TRBV4-1	TGCGCCAGCAGCCAGCCACTAAGGGGGGGTAACACTGAAGCTTTCTTT	CASSQPLRGGNTEAFF
TRBJ1-4	NA	NA	14	TRBV27	TGTGCCAGCAGTTTTGGTCGCGCGTCTGAAAAACTGTTTTTT	CASSFGRASEKLFF
TRBJ1-2	NA	NA	14	TRBV9	TGTGCCAGCAGCGTACAAGCAGTTGGGAGGGGCTACACCTTC	CASSVQAVGRGYTF
TRBJ1-1	NA	NA	15	TRBV7-2	TGTGCCAGCAGCTTAAGCCGGGGGCAGGGCACTGAAGCTTTCTTT	CASSLSRGQGTEAFF